This passage covers 17 T cell receptor beta chains from one sample sequenced in a study of T-cell reconstitution after alpha-beta-depleted transplantation in children. Preparation of the TCRbeta library was carried out with unique molecular identifiers. MiXCR, run by TCRdb on the PCR reads, gives a single entry per CDR3 protein. The data show approximately 800,000 distinct CDR3 sequences, roughly 15% seen once. Sequencing was performed on PBMCs, mostly from graft donor cells, taken 360 days after TCRalphabeta/CD19-depleted stem cell transplant. All receptors derive from a male patient between 10 and 17 years old who had a stem cell transplant for acute lymphoblastic leukemia, so the T cells may come from the graft donor.

The chain joins TRBV4-1 to TRBJ1-4; D is unresolved. In germline, CDR1 is MGHRA, CDR2 YSYEKL. The CDR3 length is 15 residues. Trimming cost V 4 bases and J 7 bases, with 16 bases left between them. The CDR3 DNA sequence: TGCGCCAGCAGCCTCAGACCCCCGGACGGTGAAAAACTGTTTTTT. Translating gives CASSLRPPDGEKLFF.

The rearrangement links TRBV7-3 to TRBJ2-7, with D maybe TRBD2 (5 bases). Trimming removed 5 bases at V and 3 bases at J, with 14 bases between. This CDR3 has 14 amino acids. Germline CDR1 reads SGHTA; CDR2 reads FQGTGA. DNA of the CDR3: TGTGCCAGCAGCGATACGCCGGGGAGCTACGAGCAGTACTTC. It specifies CASSDTPGSYEQYF.

This clonotype occurred a few times. The CDR3 reads CASSQEEGRVEQFF. The DNA for the CDR3 is TGCGCCAGCAGCCAAGAAGAGGGACGTGTTGAGCAGTTCTTC. The V gene is TRBV4-1, the J gene TRBJ2-1; D tentatively fits TRBD1 or TRBD2 (5 bases each). CDR1 is MGHRA, CDR2 YSYEKL, per germline. This CDR3 has 14 amino acids. Trimming removed 0 bases from V and 9 bases from J, with 12 bases in between.

This clonotype has just a few counts. J is TRBJ2-7 and V is TRBV21-1. TRBV21-1 constitutes a pseudogene. CDR3 length: 14 amino acids. The CDR3 reads CASSHLEPSYEQYF. DNA of the CDR3: TGTGCCAGCAGCCACCTCGAACCTTCCTACGAGCAGTACTTC.

As DNA, the CDR3 is TGTGCCAGTAGTGCCCGCCTTGGACTAGCGGGAGTAGGACGCGAGCAGTACTTC. Translated: CASSARLGLAGVGREQYF. The chain recombines TRBV19 with TRBJ2-7; 13 nucleotides agree with TRBD2. The junction had 16 bases not matched to a gene; V was cut back by 5 bases and J by 6 bases. Germline assignment: CDR1 LNHDA and CDR2 SQIVND (reference sequence). The CDR3 is 18 amino acids.

V gene TRBV20-1 combines with J gene TRBJ2-1; D could derive from TRBD1 or TRBD2 (5 bases each). The length of the CDR3 is 15 residues. Trimming removed 1 base from V and 2 bases from J, with 12 bases in between. Germline V gives CDR1 DFQATT, CDR2 SNEGSKA (reference sequence). This CDR3 reads CSARGLGVTYNEQFF. The CDR3 DNA sequence: TGCAGTGCTAGAGGGCTGGGGGTTACCTACAATGAGCAGTTCTTC.

This clonotype turned up a few times. The gene calls are TRBV20-1 and TRBJ2-7, with 12 bases lining up with TRBD2. Per the germline V gene, CDR1 is DFQATT and CDR2 is SNEGSKA (reference sequence). This CDR3 comprises 16 residues. V dropped 1 base and J dropped 3; count of bases not matched to a gene: 7. The CDR3 reads CSARAPTSGRYYEQYF. The CDR3 DNA follows: TGCAGTGCTAGAGCCCCTACTAGCGGGAGGTACTACGAGCAGTACTTC.

This clonotype has only a few counts. The gene calls are TRBV5-1 and TRBJ1-3; weak D call: TRBD1 (6 bases). Trimming pared 5 bases from V and 0 bases from J, leaving 9 bases between. Germline CDR1 SGHRS, CDR2 YFSETQ. The CDR3 extends over 14 amino acids. The CDR3, as DNA: TGCGCCAGCAGGCCGGACAGCTCTGGAAACACCATATATTTT. Its protein is CASRPDSSGNTIYF.

This clonotype was seen more than once but under ten times. The chain employs TRBV6-4 and TRBJ2-1, with D perhaps TRBD1 or TRBD2 (6 bases each). Per the germline V gene, CDR1 is MRHNA and CDR2 is SNTAGT. This CDR3 comprises 14 residues. Trimming pared 3 bases from V and 5 bases from J, leaving 11 bases between. The CDR3 loop reads CASSERGPNNEQFF. Here the CDR3 DNA reads TGTGCCAGCAGTGAACGGGGGCCTAACAATGAGCAGTTCTTC.

This clonotype has just a few counts. The V call is TRBV20-1, the J call TRBJ2-3; D gene uncertain. The V end lost 3 bases, the J end lost 1 base, and 11 bases lay between the germline ends. The CDR3 sequence is 14 residues long. Germline assignment: CDR1 DFQATT and CDR2 SNEGSKA (reference sequence). The CDR3: CSASMARGTDTQYF. The CDR3 nucleotides read TGCAGTGCTAGTATGGCTAGGGGCACAGATACGCAGTATTTT.

This clonotype was detected a few times. The rearrangement joins TRBV5-1 to TRBJ1-1, with unresolved D. V gave up 4 bases and J gave up 1 base, with 8 bases separating them. CDR1 and CDR2 from the germline V gene are SGHRS and YFSETQ. The CDR3 consists of 13 residues. The CDR3 coding sequence is TGCGCCAGCAGCCCGGTAAGGAACACTGAAGCTTTCTTT. Translation: CASSPVRNTEAFF.

In its sample, this clonotype was seen many times. The chain uses TRBV4-1 and TRBJ2-1; 9 bases match TRBD1. The CDR3 sequence is 13 residues long. CDR1 is MGHRA, CDR2 YSYEKL, per germline. The junction had 2 bases not matched to a gene; V was cut back by 6 bases and J by 5 bases. This chain's CDR3 is CASRRTGDNEQFF. CDR3 nucleotide sequence: TGCGCCAGCAGGCGGACAGGGGACAATGAGCAGTTCTTC.

The chain has TRBV5-1 and TRBJ2-7; TRBD1 or TRBD2 may be the D gene (6 bases each). Germline assignment: CDR1 SGHRS and CDR2 YFSETQ. V was cut by 2 bases and J by 2 bases, with 11 bases left in between. The CDR3 has 14 amino acids. As DNA, the CDR3 is TGCGCCAGCAGCTTCGAGGGGGGAACCTACGAGCAGTACTTC. Translated: CASSFEGGTYEQYF.

The chain carries TRBV6-5 and TRBJ2-3; D possibly corresponds to TRBD2 (5 bases). This CDR3 region has 14 residues. V dropped 0 bases and J dropped 7 bases, with 11 bases sitting between them. Germline V gene sequence: CDR1 MNHEY, CDR2 SVGAGI. This CDR3 reads CASSYSRVANTQYF. The CDR3 DNA reads as TGTGCCAGCAGTTACTCGAGGGTTGCGAATACGCAGTATTTT.

The V gene is TRBV10-3, the J gene TRBJ1-3, with D possibly matching TRBD1 (5 bases). V was pared by 2 bases and J by 4 bases, with 12 bases between. In germline, CDR1 is ENHRY, CDR2 SYGVKD. CDR3 size: 15 residues. The DNA of the CDR3 is TGTGCCATCAGTGAGCAACAGGCGCCGGGAAACACCATATATTTT. It is translated as CAISEQQAPGNTIYF.

The sample holds a few counts of this clonotype. The CDR3 loop reads CASSLTGGPYAGELFF. CDR3 sequence (DNA): TGTGCCAGCAGCTTAACGGGAGGGCCTTACGCCGGGGAGCTGTTTTTT. V is TRBV7-8 and J is TRBJ2-2, with 8 bases that match TRBD2. Germline V gene lookup returns CDR1 SGHVS and CDR2 FQNEAQ. V lost 2 bases and J lost 6; bases outside the gene matches: 8. This CDR3 region has 16 residues.

The gene calls are TRBV20-1 and TRBJ2-3; tentative D call: TRBD1 (6 bases). Between the trimmed V and J ends, which lost 0 bases and 1 base, there was a span of 17 bases. Germline V gene data show CDR1 as DFQATT and CDR2 as SNEGSKA (reference sequence). The CDR3 length is 17 residues. The CDR3 DNA is TGCAGTGCTAGAGATTCGAAAACAGGGTCCCGCACAGATACGCAGTATTTT. Its protein product is CSARDSKTGSRTDTQYF.